This T cell receptor beta chain was observed in a study of PD-L1 blockade in urothelial cancer (dated by TCRdb to between 2016 and 2019). Broadly, across the study: Every patient began therapy in 2014 and was given atezolizumab 1,200 mg intravenously every 3 weeks. Twenty-five of 29 patients were identified as males with urothelial cancer of bladder origin, and a prior smoking history was reported by 18 of 29 patients. Patients had an ECOG performance status of 0 or 1 and had received between 0 and 3 prior chemotherapy regimens. Blood samples were analyzed at 3 weeks after treatment start (second dose) and at 6 weeks after treatment start. Blood samples gave a median of 141,255 T cells and some 83,000 unique TCRs, with a median clonality of roughly 0.08. An exploratory multi-omic analysis was conducted of the somatic, immune and clinical correlates of response to PD-L1 blockade with atezolizumab in urothelial cancer. Pretreatment tumor samples, along with matched peripheral blood collected serially before and after atezolizumab treatment, underwent TCR sequencing. Progression-free survival longer than 6 months counted as durable clinical benefit, and TCR features were additionally tested against both progression-free and overall survival. In the same patients, pretreatment tumors underwent whole exome sequencing and RNA sequencing in addition to TCR sequencing. Durable clinical benefit was achieved by nine patients and was not achieved by 20 patients. Around 30 patients had pretreatment blood TCR-seq, some 25 had at least one posttreatment blood collection, and some 25 had tumor TCR-seq.

From its cysteine to its phenylalanine, the CDR3 spans 12 amino acids. The retained sequence is limited to the CDR3, 36 bases, with the frame set at the first base. The junction shows trimming of 6 bases on V and 7 bases on J, plus 11 bases between the germline ends. CDR1 SGHRS and CDR2 YFSETQ are derived from the germline V gene. Synthetic TCR analog templates were spiked into each PCR to estimate absolute template abundance from read counts. The immunoSEQ assay used bias-controlled V and J gene primers to amplify TCRbeta CDR3 regions from genomic DNA. Rearranged TCRbeta segments were sequenced at approximately 20X coverage. The study's processing was this. Clustering was used to correct sequencing errors, and CDR3s were annotated against IMGT so that V, D and J genes could be assigned. Downstream analyses used only productive TCRbeta rearrangements and left out out-of-frame or stop-codon sequences. Clonality was computed as one minus Shannon entropy normalized by the log of the number of unique productive sequences. Fisher's exact test with Benjamini-Hochberg correction, at a threshold of adjusted p below 0.01, was used to find clones that differed between time points or between blood and tumor. TCRdb took over this immuneACCESS table, retaining in-frame rearrangements with V and J assigned. Such tables are incomplete; in checked studies, under half of the missing clones stem from an unresolved V gene, and the remainder is unexplained. That table furnishes V, J and clone size, whereas the DNA furnished D and trimming. Here the sample has about 38,000 clones; about 93% occur a single time. The ten largest clonotypes hold just under 8.5% of the sample.

Study-wide conclusions, independent of this receptor: At 3 weeks after the start of treatment, tumor-associated TCR clones in peripheral blood had expanded more in patients with durable benefit (n ≈ 24, p = 0.022). Improved progression-free and overall survival was associated with having pretreatment peripheral blood TCR clonality below the median. Because the sample size was small (n ≈ 27) and many exploratory analyses were performed, the results are intended to be hypothesis-generating.

The cohort included roughly 30 patients with locally advanced or metastatic urothelial carcinoma who were treated at Memorial Sloan Kettering on a trial protocol. Peripheral blood mononuclear cells were collected pretreatment and during treatment, with between 1 and 8 total time points per patient. The Qiagen DNeasy Blood extraction kit was used to purify genomic DNA from total PBMCs and tumor samples. PBMCs were collected pretreatment and during treatment, and were isolated and stored as previously described. Notes on this clone: Its antigen specificity is not known. No qualities accompany the bases; no much larger clone lies one base away.

This material consisted of PBMCs, taken around atezolizumab (anti-PD-L1) treatment. Recombination linked TRBV5-1 to TRBJ2-1, with the D gene too uncertain to name. The sequence was obtained from a man between 65 and 85 years old with urothelial cancer. The DNA is TGCGCCAGCACCCAAAACCTAAATGAGCAGTTCTTC. This sequence encodes CASTQNLNEQFF.